This T cell receptor beta chain was sequenced during a study of blood T cell repertoires in COVID-19. As for the study in general: Donors in the United States, Italy and Spain gave samples during acute or convalescent COVID-19.

V lost 6 bases, J lost 3 bases, and 8 bases stayed unmatched. Germline V CDR1 and CDR2: MNHEY, SVGAGI. The CDR3 extends over 15 amino acids. Sequencing was performed with immunoSEQ multiplex PCR; in TCRdb, only in-frame clones are kept and a portion is missing. The data contain 150,000 to 200,000 clones, 87% of them singletons. The sample comprised peripheral blood. The receptor comes from a human donor in a cohort sampled during active COVID-19. The chain uses TRBV6-5 and TRBJ1-5, with 7 bases matching TRBD1. CDR3 in amino acids: CASSLTGALNQPQHF. The CDR3, as DNA: TGTGCCAGCAGCCTCACAGGGGCCCTCAATCAGCCCCAGCATTTT.